This T cell receptor beta chain is drawn from a study of cytomegalovirus exposure and HLA in healthy donors. Overall study context: A later analysis reported the 100 to 150 validation repertoires used the same platform as the approximately 650 first-cohort repertoires.

The study, taken as a whole, reports: With high specificity and sensitivity, the classifier reportedly diagnosed cytomegalovirus status.

Only in-frame clones appear in the TCRdb table, and some are missing; sequencing was by immunoSEQ multiplex PCR. The sample carries fewer than 400,000 clones, 70% to 90% recorded once. Turning to this clone: Its specificity is not known.

CDR1 is SGHNT, CDR2 YYREEE, per germline (reference sequence). Losses at the gene ends were 0 bases for V and 6 bases for J; bases not matched to a gene: 11. The CDR3 consists of 18 residues. Material: PBMCs. This receptor was taken from a man aged 30 to 45 in good health and CMV-seronegative. The V call is TRBV5-4, the J call TRBJ2-7, with TRBD2 matching over 14 bases. CDR3 loop: CASSLGTSGGWPVSEQYF. As DNA, the CDR3 is TGTGCCAGCAGCTTGGGGACTAGCGGGGGGTGGCCCGTTAGCGAGCAGTACTTC.